The text below deals with one T cell receptor beta chain. This clone has just one count. Its cognate antigen has yet to be identified. Base qualities are not at hand, and no much larger clone is one base apart. Libraries were constructed by the immunoSEQ multiplex PCR assay. A mixture of 60 forward primers for TCR Vbeta segments and 13 reverse primers for TCR Jbeta segments was used in the multiplex PCR. The CDR3 region of rearranged TCR beta genes was amplified from genomic DNA by a multiplex PCR assay. The amplified TCR beta libraries were sequenced on the Illumina HiSeq System as 87-base-pair reads. The original methods were these. In a later analysis, 80 million or so unique TCR beta chains were counted across the approximately 640 repertoires, and roughly 10 million of these chains were shared by at least two donors. To remove PCR and sequencing errors, raw reads were error-corrected and collapsed into unique sequences using a nearest-neighbor algorithm that merged closely related sequences. CDR3 sequences were aligned to IMGT reference sequences to assign V, D and J gene segments. For a sequence to be retained, a match of at least six nucleotides was required to both a V gene segment and a J gene segment. Rearrangements were called productive when the CDR3 lacked stop codons and stayed in frame with V and J; all others were non-productive. CDR3 was defined by IMGT convention, running from the second conserved V-encoded cysteine to the conserved J-encoded phenylalanine. Sequences without an unambiguous match to a single V gene segment were excluded from the earlier analysis of about 640 of the donors. An earlier analysis of a few hundred of the donors classified V segments as functional when productive rearrangements were above 56.7% and as segregating when the standard deviation between donors was above 5%. A statistical classification framework was developed to diagnose cytomegalovirus status using the catalog of TCR beta chain sequences. V and J gene assignment, in a later analysis, came from comparing TCR nucleotide sequences with IMGT/GENE-DB human TR gene sequences. The TCRdist pipeline was used in a later analysis to assign CDR3 sequences and most-parsimonious VDJ recombination scenarios. A later analysis defined each TCR beta chain by its CDR3 amino acid sequence plus V-gene family, and excluded reads lacking a unique V-gene family. In a later analysis, 450 to 600 highly shared, low-generation-probability nucleotide sequences were removed to address suspected cross-contamination and a sequencing artifact. A later analysis calculated a clonal expansion index for each public chain from normalized within-repertoire ranks of inferred template counts. A later analysis computed generation probabilities with a VDJ recombination model fitted to out-of-frame rearrangements, and checked the results against IGoR. In a later analysis, TCR-TCR, TCR-HLA and TCR-CMV co-occurrence was scored with hypergeometric tests, and a repertoire-size bias correction was applied to TCR pairs. To estimate false discovery rates, a later analysis permuted the HLA or CMV assignments 20 times. In a later analysis, co-occurring TCRs were grouped with DBSCAN, and TCRdist sequence similarity was added when clustering was performed within HLA-allele-positive subsets. Repertoires with fewer than 30,000 or more than 120,000 public chains were left out of co-occurrence clustering, as were about five repertoires with anomalous nucleotide sharing. The source is immuneACCESS, and TCRdb retained only in-frame sequences with V and J called. Part of the clones is not carried over; for the studies checked, unresolved V genes explain less than half of this, and the remainder is unexplained. V, J and clone size derive from that table, while D and trimming were established from the DNA sequence. A total of fewer than 250,000 clones appear in this sample, roughly 81% of them only once. 3.1% of the sample is taken by the ten largest.

This specimen belongs to a study of cytomegalovirus exposure and HLA in healthy donors (dated by TCRdb to between 2016 and 2019). In the study overall: An earlier analysis of 587 of the donors reported 250 to 300 Gb of sequence data and 100 million to 140 million unique TCR beta sequences from some 180 million T cells. Roughly 5 DR-DQ haplotypes were handled as single units for association and clustering, since linkage in the cohort was strong. An early release that covered fewer than 800 HLA-typed donors contained about 300 gigabases of sequencing data and tens of millions of unique TCR sequences. To predict cytomegalovirus infection status, the study brought together high-throughput TCR immunosequencing, statistical association of individual TCRs with disease status, and machine learning. In a later genetic analysis, genome-wide SNP genotypes for about 65% of the 666 donors were used, and that subset was treated as a discovery cohort. All discovery cohort repertoires had been generated using a single sequencing platform. Donor age, sex, ethnicity and CMV serostatus were collected together with the repertoire data. To study patterns of TCR occurrence, a later analysis re-analyzed previously published TCR beta repertoires from 666 donors and added high-resolution HLA genotyping. Along with the approximately 600-subject first cohort, a separate validation cohort of approximately 110 different subjects was used. Using immunosequencing, the study profiled T cell repertoires from 666 subjects and related those repertoires to cytomegalovirus serostatus. The study was designed to test whether signatures of past pathogen exposure could be identified by cataloging public T cell receptors. Typing coverage differed by locus: A, B, C, DRB1 and DQB1 were typed in roughly 620-630 donors, DQA1 in 522, DPA1 in roughly 590, and DPB1 in approximately 450. Of the 398 genotyped donors, approximately 83% fell in the genetic ancestry cluster associated with self-reported Caucasian donors. Both class I and class II loci were covered by HLA typing, at four-digit resolution. Rather than using new phenotypic data, the later analysis identified candidate immune exposures from TCR beta sequences and from how often those sequences occurred across donors. Among around 400 genotyped donors of the cohort, an average of about 240,000 unique TCR beta nucleotide sequences were sequenced per donor, 15% to 20% of them non-productive. To decide whether each TCR beta V gene segment behaved as functional or pseudogenic, an earlier analysis of some 580 of the donors relied on high-throughput TCR beta sequencing. Results the study describes overall, beyond this receptor: Specific HLA alleles were associated with about 17,000 TCR beta sequences at a false discovery rate of 0.05 in a later analysis. CMV serostatus was the only immune exposure information available for the cohort. According to a later analysis, parvovirus B19, influenza, CMV and Epstein-Barr virus appeared linked to several top co-occurrence clusters. Because the 87-base-pair reads could not distinguish some IMGT-functional V segments, including TRBV6-2 and TRBV6-3, those segments were excluded. Across donors, most TCR sequences were observed very rarely, whereas some public TCRs were present in many individuals. A further reported finding was that TCR beta sequences accurately predicted the HLA-A and HLA-B alleles for most subjects in the first cohort. Compared with equally common non-associated chains, HLA-associated TCR beta chains in a later analysis were more clonally expanded and had lower generation probabilities. In a later genetic analysis, fewer N-insertions in productive TCRs were reported among donors in an Asian-associated ancestry cluster than the approximately 710-donor mean. Presence/absence analyses assumed roughly uniform sequencing depth across donors, an assumption that may not hold. Correlated functional status among segregating V segments might reflect linkage disequilibrium, but an unknown experimental factor could not be ruled out. In this cohort, only TCR beta chains were sequenced, and detectable features were limited by the absence of alpha or paired-chain data. In a later analysis, most CMV-associated TCR beta chains were found to appear HLA-restricted, with HLA associations seemingly driven largely by CMV exposure. A few of the identified cytomegalovirus-associated TCR beta chains were confirmed in vitro to be specific for cytomegalovirus antigens. The study listed 150 to 200 TCR beta chains as associated with cytomegalovirus. Because HLA typing was unavailable for some donors at each locus, only the typed subset was used in association tests. Cytomegalovirus status was reported to be diagnosed by the classifier with high specificity and sensitivity in both the original and validation cohorts. An earlier analysis of approximately 590 of the donors showed that most TCR beta V segments appeared in productive rearrangements either about 90% or about 30% of the time, which broadly matched IMGT annotations. Roughly 15 rarely observed V segments, including chromosome 9 orphons, were excluded from the earlier analysis of several hundred of the donors because counts were too low. The sequencing pipeline was judged likely to have produced a cluster of highly shared sequence variants as a technical artifact. It was suggested by the authors that the approach could potentially be generalized to other disease states and immunological phenotypes. A later genetic analysis associated a missense DCLRE1C variant with V-gene and J-gene trimming of TCR beta chains, and an independent cohort replicated the association. Assigning TCR associations to individual alleles was difficult when HLA alleles, especially DR and DQ, strongly co-occurred. In a later analysis, TCR association rates were found to vary across HLA loci, with the most associated TCRs seen for DRB1 alleles and the fewest for HLA-C alleles.

The CDR3 runs 16 amino acids, cysteine and phenylalanine included. Only the CDR3 DNA stays, 48 bases, in frame from base 1. The germline V gene specifies MDHEN as CDR1 and SYDVKM as CDR2. Compared with germline, V lacks 3 bases and J lacks 5 bases; bases without a gene match: 10. The cohort consisted of more than 650 healthy bone marrow donors. At the time of sampling, all cohort members were nominally healthy, though unrecorded immune exposures were likely present. The donor was CMV seropositive and belonged to the group of 250 to 350 seropositive cohort members. A peripheral blood sample was provided by each donor, and peripheral blood mononuclear cells were used for TCR beta sequencing. Genomic DNA extraction from the blood cell samples was performed with the Qiagen DNeasy Blood Extraction Kit.

Recombination linked TRBV28 to TRBJ2-5, with 9 junctional bases fitting TRBD1. The receptor was isolated from a woman in her twenties or thirties in good health and CMV-seropositive. The sample taken for sequencing was PBMCs. For the CDR3, the sequence is CASSLWAGQGVETQYF. The DNA reads as follows: TGTGCCAGCAGTTTGTGGGCGGGACAGGGCGTTGAGACCCAGTACTTC.